These 13 T cell receptor beta chains were sequenced from one sample in a study of blood T cell repertoires in COVID-19. Here immunoSEQ multiplex PCR was the method, and the copy in TCRdb shows in-frame clones only, minus some. The data hold 250,000 to 300,000 clones, with 89% observed a single time. Sequenced input: PBMCs or T cells enriched from blood (not recorded which). All receptors come from a woman in her forties who had recovered from COVID-19.

V is TRBV3-1 (or the pseudogene TRBV3-2) and J is TRBJ1-2, with D perhaps matching TRBD1 (5 bases). This CDR3 is built from 15 residues. From germline, CDR1 is LGHDT and CDR2 YNNKEL (reference sequence). V lost 0 bases, J lost 4 bases, and 12 bases lay in between. The CDR3 sequence: CASSQDRVAVYGYTF. The CDR3 DNA follows: TGTGCCAGCAGCCAAGACAGGGTTGCCGTCTATGGCTACACCTTC.

This clone was seen at least ten times. The chain is built from TRBV27 and TRBJ2-3; D is possibly TRBD2 (5 bases). Germline values: CDR1 MNHEY, CDR2 SMNVEV (reference sequence). Trimming pared 5 bases from V and 1 base from J, leaving 13 bases between. The CDR3 runs 15 residues. The CDR3 sequence: CASSPLDSRTDTQYF. The CDR3, as DNA: TGTGCCAGCAGTCCTCTGGACTCACGCACAGATACGCAGTATTTT.

The chain joins TRBV4-1 to TRBJ1-5; 11 bases fit TRBD1. This CDR3 spans 16 amino acids. The germline V gene encodes CDR1 MGHRA and CDR2 YSYEKL. V lost 5 bases to trimming and J lost 2 bases; unmatched junction nucleotides: 5. In nucleotides, the CDR3 is TGCGCCAGCAGCTATGGACAGGGGGCGGGCAATCAGCCCCAGCATTTT. Translated: CASSYGQGAGNQPQHF.

The chain links TRBV7-9 to TRBJ2-1; tentative D call: TRBD2 (6 bases). The germline V and J ends were trimmed by 1 base and 2 bases, with 18 bases remaining between them. The CDR3 sequence is 18 residues long. CDR1 and CDR2 from the germline V gene are SEHNR and FQNEAQ (reference sequence). The CDR3 sequence is CASSLVNLRERPYNEQFF. CDR3 DNA sequence: TGTGCCAGCAGCTTAGTGAACTTACGGGAGAGGCCCTACAATGAGCAGTTCTTC.

This clone came up once. The CDR3 DNA is TGTGCCAGCAGTTACTGCCCATCGAGGTCACAAGAGACCCAGTACTTC. Translation gives CASSYCPSRSQETQYF. This chain links TRBV6-7 with TRBJ2-5; the D is unclear. TRBV6-7 is designated an ORF whose function remains uncertain. The CDR3 totals 16 residues. V gave up 1 base and J gave up 2 bases, with 14 bases separating them.

The chain recombines TRBV15 with TRBJ1-1; D not certain. Trimming took 0 bases from V and 6 from J, leaving 11 bases between them. The CDR3 contains 14 residues. Per germline, CDR1 LNHNV and CDR2 YYDKDF (reference sequence). The CDR3: CATSRDREAAEAFF. For the CDR3, the DNA is TGTGCCACCAGCAGAGATAGGGAGGCGGCTGAAGCTTTCTTT.

J is TRBJ1-1 and V is TRBV4-1; maybe TRBD1 (5 bases). With 4 bases removed from V and 3 bases from J, the gap between germline ends came to 12 bases. The CDR3 extends over 14 amino acids. Per germline, CDR1 MGHRA and CDR2 YSYEKL. CDR3 residues: CASSRASGDTEAFF. The CDR3 DNA sequence: TGCGCCAGCAGCCGGGCCTCGGGGGACACTGAAGCTTTCTTT.

V is TRBV5-5 and J is TRBJ2-7; TRBD1 might be the D (6 bases). Germline V CDR1 and CDR2: SGHKS, YYEKEE (reference sequence). This CDR3 is 14 amino acids long. The V and J ends lost 1 base and 2 bases respectively, with 10 bases between them. The CDR3 DNA sequence: TGTGCCAGCAGCTTGTTACAGGGTGCCTACGAGCAGTACTTC. This translates into CASSLLQGAYEQYF.

This sequence joins TRBV19 and TRBJ1-2; D is perhaps TRBD1 (5 bases). V lost 4 bases, J lost 4 bases, and 13 bases lay in between. This CDR3 comprises 14 residues. CDR1 is LNHDA, CDR2 SQIVND, per germline (reference sequence). Written as DNA, the CDR3 is TGTGCCAGTAGTACCCGGGACGGGGGCTATGGCTACACCTTC. This sequence encodes CASSTRDGGYGYTF.

CDR3 in DNA: TGTGCCAGCAGTACGACTAGCGGGATTAGCACAGATACGCAGTATTTT. This gives the protein CASSTTSGISTDTQYF. The chain links TRBV7-9 to TRBJ2-3; 11 bases agree with TRBD2. V shed 6 bases, J shed 0 bases, and the junction held 5 bases outside the gene matches. The CDR3 consists of 16 residues. The germline V gene has CDR1 SEHNR and CDR2 FQNEAQ (reference sequence).

J is TRBJ1-2 and V is TRBV3-1 (or the pseudogene TRBV3-2); D remains unclear. The CDR3 runs to 14 residues. V lost 4 bases and J lost 7, with 16 bases in between. CDR1 is LGHDT and CDR2 is YNNKEL in the germline V gene (reference sequence). The CDR3 DNA follows: TGTGCCAGCAGCCCGCCTTGGCAGGCTCTTGGCTACACCTTC. Its protein is CASSPPWQALGYTF.

This rearrangement joins TRBV5-6 to TRBJ1-1; D perhaps matches TRBD1 (5 bases). This CDR3 is built from 15 residues. Looked up from germline, CDR1 is SGHDT and CDR2 is YYEEEE. The V gene lost 1 base and the J gene lost 5 bases, with 15 bases spanning the gap. Written as DNA, the CDR3 is TGTGCCAGCAGCTTGAGGGAGGGACTCCGTACTGAAGCTTTCTTT. Its protein is CASSLREGLRTEAFF.

This rearrangement joins TRBV9 to TRBJ1-4; the match to TRBD1 covers 8 bases. Germline trimming cut 4 bases from V and 7 bases from J; bases unmatched to any gene: 9. Germline CDR1 and CDR2: SGDLS and YYNGEE. CDR3 length: 15 amino acids. The CDR3 loop reads CASSPGQGGGEKLFF. CDR3 nucleotide sequence: TGTGCCAGCAGCCCCGGACAGGGAGGTGGTGAAAAACTGTTTTTT.